The 27 T cell receptor beta chains in this list originate from one sample, sequenced in a study of vaccination effects on CD4 cells after COVID-19. For these TCRs, the target antigens are not known. The assay was immunoSEQ multiplex PCR, and TCRdb's table has in-frame clones only and misses some. Of around 53,000 clones listed, about 77% are singletons. Antigen-specific CD4+ T cells were expanded with viral peptide pools in the ViraFEST assay before sequencing. Following 10 days of culture, CD4+ T cells were isolated. The individual was infected with SARS-CoV-2 between March and December 2020, as confirmed by PCR. The material was CD4+ T cells from PBMCs cultured with HIV peptides, obtained before COVID-19 vaccination. The subset was: HIV-1 Nef peptide pool negative control/reference culture. The receptors were gathered from a human donor who had a prior SARS-CoV-2 infection.

This chain joins TRBV3-1 (or the pseudogene TRBV3-2) and TRBJ1-1; D gene ambiguous. This CDR3 contains 15 residues. The ends were cut back, 0 bases at V and 5 bases at J, with 13 bases in the middle. Germline-derived CDR1 and CDR2 are LGHDT and YNNKEL (reference sequence). CDR3 nucleotides: TGTGCCAGCAGCCAAGATCGCCTATTGATTACTGAAGCTTTCTTT. Its protein product is CASSQDRLLITEAFF.

The chain combines TRBV5-1 with TRBJ2-1; TRBD2 agrees at 7 bases. The J segment lost 7 bases and the V segment lost 2 bases, leaving 9 bases of the junction unmatched. This CDR3 is 15 amino acids long. Per germline, CDR1 SGHRS and CDR2 YFSETQ. The CDR3: CASSLLASSSNEQFF. The CDR3 nucleotides are TGCGCCAGCAGCTTACTAGCGTCTTCATCAAATGAGCAGTTCTTC.

As concerns this clone: Other DNA sequences in the sample encode the same CDR3. Here the CDR3 DNA reads TGCGCCAGCAGCCACGGGACAGACTATGGCTACACCTTC. This translates into CASSHGTDYGYTF. The chain uses TRBV5-1 and TRBJ1-2, with 7 bases identical to TRBD1. V shed 4 bases, J shed 3 bases, and the junction held 3 bases outside the gene matches. This CDR3 region has 13 residues. Germline loops: CDR1 SGHRS, CDR2 YFSETQ.

V gene TRBV5-6 combines with J gene TRBJ2-7, with no clear D. Trimming took 2 bases from V and 0 from J, leaving 3 bases between them. The CDR3 runs 12 residues. Germline V gives CDR1 SGHDT, CDR2 YYEEEE. The CDR3 coding sequence is TGTGCCAGCAGCTTCCGCTCCTACGAGCAGTACTTC. Translated, it gives CASSFRSYEQYF.

The chain employs TRBV5-1 and TRBJ1-3; TRBD1 matches at 8 bases. Germline CDR1 SGHRS, CDR2 YFSETQ. This CDR3 is 14 amino acids long. V shed 3 bases and J 2 bases; nucleotides not matched to a gene: 1. CDR3 DNA: TGCGCCAGCAGCTCGACAGGGGCTGGAAACACCATATATTTT. It specifies CASSSTGAGNTIYF. Combining the CDR3 with reference TRBV5-1 and TRBJ1-3 gives the whole variable domain KAGVTQTPRYLIKTRGQQVTLSCSPISGHRSVSWYQQTPGQGLQFLFEYFSETQRNKGNFPGRFSGRQFSNSRSEMNVSTLELGDSALYLCASSSTGAGNTIYFGEGSWLTVV.

The V and J genes are TRBV18 and TRBJ1-5; tentative D call: TRBD1 (5 bases). Trimming stripped 2 bases from V and 2 bases from J, with 13 bases between. In germline, CDR1 is KGHSH, CDR2 LQKENI. CDR3 size: 16 residues. For the CDR3, the DNA is TGTGCCAGCTCACCATCGACAGCTGCCCGCAATCAGCCCCAGCATTTT. It specifies CASSPSTAARNQPQHF.

The rearrangement uses TRBV19 and TRBJ1-5; D is unresolved. Deletions cut 7 bases from V and 0 bases from J, with 7 bases between. Germline V gene sequence: CDR1 LNHDA, CDR2 SQIVND (reference sequence). The CDR3 has 13 amino acids. This chain's CDR3 is CASNRYSNQPQHF. The CDR3 nucleotides read TGTGCCAGTAATCGGTATAGCAATCAGCCCCAGCATTTT.

The chain employs TRBV7-8 and TRBJ2-5; TRBD2 agrees at 7 bases. After removal of 5 bases from V and 0 bases from J, the junction contained 21 bases not matched to a gene. This CDR3 region has 20 residues. Germline CDR1 reads SGHVS; CDR2 reads FQNEAQ. The chain's CDR3 is CASSHLGAGDGWGHQETQYF. Here the CDR3 DNA reads TGTGCCAGCAGCCACCTAGGGGCGGGAGATGGGTGGGGTCACCAAGAGACCCAGTACTTC.

The chain couples TRBV7-2 to TRBJ2-5, with TRBD1 matching over 8 bases. Trimming at V came to 3 bases and at J to 1 base, leaving 10 bases not matched to a gene. Germline assignment: CDR1 SGHTA and CDR2 FQGNSA. This CDR3 has 17 residues. In nucleotides, the CDR3 is TGTGCCAGCAGCTTTTATCTGGACAGGGTGGGCCAAGAGACCCAGTACTTC. Protein: CASSFYLDRVGQETQYF.

The sample holds one count of this clone. V gene TRBV3-1 (or the pseudogene TRBV3-2) combines with J gene TRBJ1-2, with D perhaps matching TRBD1 (6 bases). V was shortened by 2 bases and J by 7 bases, with 14 bases between the two germline ends. Germline V lookup: CDR1 LGHDT, CDR2 YNNKEL (reference sequence). The CDR3 is 14 residues long. CDR3 sequence (DNA): TGTGCCAGCAGCCAACGAGGGGGGCAGGTTGGCTACACCTTC. This codes for CASSQRGGQVGYTF.

This chain links TRBV27 with TRBJ2-1; a weak D match, TRBD2 (6 bases). CDR3 length equals 11 residues. CDR1 is MNHEY, CDR2 SMNVEV, per germline (reference sequence). The V gene lost 9 bases and the J gene lost 10 bases, with 13 bases spanning the gap. CDR3 residues: CARRLVREQFF. The CDR3 DNA reads TGTGCCAGACGACTAGTCAGGGAGCAGTTCTTC.

V usage is TRBV9 and J usage is TRBJ1-2, with D possibly matching TRBD1 (5 bases). The CDR3 extends over 13 amino acids. Trimming cost V 3 bases and J 7 bases, with 13 bases left between them. Looked up from germline, CDR1 is SGDLS and CDR2 is YYNGEE. The CDR3: CASSATGVSGYTF. The CDR3 DNA sequence: TGTGCCAGCAGCGCTACAGGAGTAAGTGGCTACACCTTC.

This chain connects TRBV7-2 to TRBJ2-5; 8 bases line up with TRBD1. With V trimmed by 5 bases and J by 9 bases, 17 bases remained unmatched. The CDR3 contains 16 residues. Germline CDR1 SGHTA, CDR2 FQGNSA. Here the CDR3 DNA reads TGTGCCAGCAGCCCCCCCCACCAATACAGGGGGAAGGCCCAGTACTTC. Translation: CASSPPHQYRGKAQYF.

J is TRBJ1-5 and V is TRBV4-2; D possibly corresponds to TRBD1 (6 bases). Germline-derived CDR1 and CDR2 are LGHNA and YNFKEQ. Trimming cost V 0 bases and J 6 bases, with 12 bases left between them. CDR3 length equals 15 residues. CDR3 in amino acids: CASSQDMSGAQPQHF. As DNA, the CDR3 is TGTGCCAGCAGCCAAGATATGTCGGGGGCTCAGCCCCAGCATTTT.

This rearrangement joins TRBV11-3 to TRBJ2-7; 9 bases agree with TRBD2. The CDR3 has 15 amino acids. CDR1 is SGHNT and CDR2 is YENEEA in the germline V gene. V trimming: 1 base; J trimming: 3 bases; junction bases outside the gene matches: 4. The CDR3 nucleotides read TGTGCCAGCAGCTTAGGCGGGGGGGGCGTCTACGAGCAGTACTTC. Translated, it gives CASSLGGGGVYEQYF.

In this sample, this clone turned up once. The chain joins TRBV6-1 to TRBJ2-1; possibly TRBD2 for D (6 bases). The V gene lost 2 bases and the J gene lost 12 bases, with 20 bases spanning the gap. The CDR3 runs 15 residues. Germline values: CDR1 MNHNS, CDR2 SASEGT. The CDR3 DNA follows: TGTGCCAGCAGTGAACTGGGAAGGCAGGGAGGTGTGCAGTTCTTC. It encodes CASSELGRQGGVQFF.

J is TRBJ2-1 and V is TRBV7-2, with 8 bases matching TRBD2. V was pared by 11 bases and J by 7 bases, with 13 bases of the junction left unmatched. CDR3 length: 14 residues. Germline-derived CDR1 and CDR2 are SGHTA and FQGNSA. CDR3 residues: CASSGGLFRNEQFF. CDR3 sequence (DNA): TGTGCCTCAAGCGGGGGCCTCTTTAGGAATGAGCAGTTCTTC.

DNA for the CDR3: TGTGCCAGCAGCGTACGGCCCAGCCCTGGAGGAGAGACCCAGTACTTC. It codes for CASSVRPSPGGETQYF. The chain carries TRBV9 and TRBJ2-5; D is perhaps TRBD2 (5 bases). CDR3 length: 16 residues. V lost 1 base and J 4 bases, leaving 17 bases between the germline ends. The germline CDR1 and CDR2 sequences are SGDLS and YYNGEE.

The chain is built from TRBV2 and TRBJ2-3; D is ambiguous. V was shortened by 5 bases and J by 4 bases, with 10 bases between the two germline ends. The CDR3 runs to 13 residues. The germline CDR1 and CDR2 sequences are SNHLY and FYNNEI. Written as DNA, the CDR3 is TGTGCCAGCAGTCCTTCAAACCCAGATACGCAGTATTTT. It is translated as CASSPSNPDTQYF.

The chain joins TRBV6-1 to TRBJ1-6; 7 bases match TRBD1. J was trimmed by 6 bases and V by 5 bases; bases with no gene match: 10. The CDR3 extends over 16 amino acids. Germline V gene data show CDR1 as MNHNS and CDR2 as SASEGT. CDR3 sequence (DNA): TGTGCCAGCAGTAAAGGGACAGTAGAGACTAATTCACCCCTCCACTTT. It encodes CASSKGTVETNSPLHF.

The V and J genes are TRBV5-1 and TRBJ1-6, with 10 bases aligning to TRBD1. CDR1 and CDR2 from the germline V gene are SGHRS and YFSETQ. The trim removed 3 bases at V and 7 bases at J, leaving 13 bases unmatched. This CDR3 has 18 residues. DNA for the CDR3: TGCGCCAGCAGCTACTCTCCTCCCGGGACAGGGGAGAATTCACCCCTCCACTTT. It encodes CASSYSPPGTGENSPLHF.

The V and J genes are TRBV12-3 or TRBV12-4 and TRBJ1-2, with 10 bases aligning to TRBD1. The CDR3 spans 13 residues. The J segment lost 8 bases and the V segment lost 5 bases, leaving 5 bases of the junction unmatched. For the CDR3, the DNA is TGTGCCAGCAGTCCCGGGACAGGGGTCGGCTACACCTTC. Amino acid sequence: CASSPGTGVGYTF.

V usage is TRBV6-5 and J usage is TRBJ2-7, with D possibly TRBD1 on 6 matching bases. There are 13 residues in the CDR3. With 7 bases removed from V and 5 bases from J, the gap between germline ends came to 15 bases. Germline V gene sequence: CDR1 MNHEY, CDR2 SVGAGI. This chain's CDR3 is CASNPRGVDEQYF. CDR3 bases: TGTGCCAGCAATCCCAGGGGTGTGGACGAGCAGTACTTC.

Here the CDR3 reads CASSPTRNSPLHF. For the CDR3, the DNA is TGCGCCAGCAGCCCGACCCGAAATTCACCCCTCCACTTT. This rearrangement joins TRBV4-1 to TRBJ1-6; no clear D gene. The germline V gene encodes CDR1 MGHRA and CDR2 YSYEKL. This CDR3 has 13 amino acids. The V end lost 4 bases, the J end lost 7 bases, and 8 bases lay between the germline ends.

This chain connects TRBV27 to TRBJ2-2; maybe TRBD2 (5 bases). V shed 2 bases and J shed 0 bases, with 7 bases lying between them. Germline CDR1 reads MNHEY; CDR2 reads SMNVEV (reference sequence). The CDR3 has 15 residues. CDR3 nucleotide sequence: TGTGCCAGCAGTTTAAAAGCGGCGAACACCGGGGAGCTGTTTTTT. Its translation: CASSLKAANTGELFF.

The chain links TRBV21-1 to TRBJ1-3. TRBV21-1 is deemed a pseudogene. The CDR3 has 16 residues. CDR3 DNA: TGTGCCAGCAGCAAAGAGGGAGGGGTTAGTGGAAACACCATATATTTT. Amino acid sequence: CASSKEGGVSGNTIYF.

J is TRBJ2-2 and V is TRBV18, with 9 bases matching TRBD1. Germline V CDR1 and CDR2: KGHSH, LQKENI. J lost 6 bases, V lost 3 bases, and 8 bases had no gene match. CDR3 size: 16 residues. The CDR3 loop is CASSPRTGGDAGELFF. CDR3 nucleotides: TGTGCCAGCTCACCGCGTACAGGGGGCGACGCCGGGGAGCTGTTTTTT. Supplemented by reference TRBV18 and TRBJ2-2, the full variable domain reads NAGVMQNPRHLVRRRGQEARLRCSPMKGHSHVYWYRQLPEEGLKFMVYLQKENIIDESGMPKERFSAEFPKEGPSILRIQQVVRGDSAAYFCASSPRTGGDAGELFFGEGSRLTVL.